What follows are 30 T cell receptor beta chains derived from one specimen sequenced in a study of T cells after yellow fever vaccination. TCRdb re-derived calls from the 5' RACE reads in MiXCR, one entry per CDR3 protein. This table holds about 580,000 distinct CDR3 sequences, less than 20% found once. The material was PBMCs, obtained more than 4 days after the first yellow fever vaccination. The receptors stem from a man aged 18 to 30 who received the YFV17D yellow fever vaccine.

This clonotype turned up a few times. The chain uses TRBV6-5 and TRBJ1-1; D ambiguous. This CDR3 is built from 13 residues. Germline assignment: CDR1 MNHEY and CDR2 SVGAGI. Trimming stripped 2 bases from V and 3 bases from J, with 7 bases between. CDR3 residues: CASSYRTYTEAFF. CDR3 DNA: TGTGCCAGCAGTTACCGGACCTACACTGAAGCTTTCTTT.

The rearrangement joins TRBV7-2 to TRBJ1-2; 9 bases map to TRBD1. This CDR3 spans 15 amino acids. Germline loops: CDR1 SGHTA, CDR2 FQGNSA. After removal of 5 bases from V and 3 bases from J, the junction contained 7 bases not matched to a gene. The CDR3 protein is CASSLTGTGYYGYTF. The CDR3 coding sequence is TGTGCCAGCAGCCTTACCGGGACAGGGTACTATGGCTACACCTTC.

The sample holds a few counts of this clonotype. The CDR3 reads CASSDLQGNEQFF. CDR3 nucleotide sequence: TGTGCCAGCAGTGACTTACAGGGCAATGAGCAGTTCTTC. The chain is built from TRBV6-4 and TRBJ2-1, with D tentatively TRBD1 (6 bases). Germline CDR1 reads MRHNA; CDR2 reads SNTAGT. The V and J ends lost 1 base and 6 bases respectively, with 7 bases between them. The CDR3 loop spans 13 amino acids.

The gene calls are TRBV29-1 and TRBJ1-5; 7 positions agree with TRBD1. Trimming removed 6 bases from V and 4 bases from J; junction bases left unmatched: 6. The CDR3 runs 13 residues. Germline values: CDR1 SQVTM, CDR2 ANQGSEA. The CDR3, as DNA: TGCAGCGTGGGGACAGAGAGGAATCAGCCCCAGCATTTT. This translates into CSVGTERNQPQHF.

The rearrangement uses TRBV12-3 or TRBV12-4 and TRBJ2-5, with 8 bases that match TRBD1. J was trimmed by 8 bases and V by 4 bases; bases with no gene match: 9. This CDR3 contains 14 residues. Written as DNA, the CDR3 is TGTGCCAGCAGTTCGGATGGGACAGGTGGCACCCAGTACTTC. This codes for CASSSDGTGGTQYF.

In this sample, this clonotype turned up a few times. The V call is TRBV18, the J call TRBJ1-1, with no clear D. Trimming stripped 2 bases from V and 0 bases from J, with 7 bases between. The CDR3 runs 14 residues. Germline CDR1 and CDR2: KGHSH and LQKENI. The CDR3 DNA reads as TGTGCCAGCTCACCAAGAGAAATGAACACTGAAGCTTTCTTT. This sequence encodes CASSPREMNTEAFF.

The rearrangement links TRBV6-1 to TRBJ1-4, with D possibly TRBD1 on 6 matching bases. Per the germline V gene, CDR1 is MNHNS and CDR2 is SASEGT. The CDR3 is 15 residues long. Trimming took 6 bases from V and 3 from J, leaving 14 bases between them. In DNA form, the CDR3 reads TGTGCCAGCAGGTCCGGACAGTTCTCTAATGAAAAACTGTTTTTT. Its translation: CASRSGQFSNEKLFF.

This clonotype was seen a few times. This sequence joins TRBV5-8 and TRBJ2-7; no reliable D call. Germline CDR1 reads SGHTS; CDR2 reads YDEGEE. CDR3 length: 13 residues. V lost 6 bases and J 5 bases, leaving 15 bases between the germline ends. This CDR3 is CASIRTGGDEQYF. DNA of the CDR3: TGTGCCAGCATCCGGACGGGTGGCGACGAGCAGTACTTC. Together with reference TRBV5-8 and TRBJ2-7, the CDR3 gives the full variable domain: EAGVTQSPTHLIKTRGQQATLRCSPISGHTSVYWYQQALGLGLQFLLWYDEGEERNRGNFPPRFSGRQFPNYSSELNVNALELEDSALYLCASIRTGGDEQYFGPGTRLTVT.

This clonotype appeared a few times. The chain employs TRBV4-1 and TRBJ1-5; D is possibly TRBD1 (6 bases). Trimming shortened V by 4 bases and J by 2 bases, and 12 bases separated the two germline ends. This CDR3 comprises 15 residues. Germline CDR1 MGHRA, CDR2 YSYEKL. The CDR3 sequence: CASSPGTIGNQPQHF. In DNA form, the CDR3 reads TGCGCCAGCAGCCCAGGGACAATAGGCAATCAGCCCCAGCATTTT.

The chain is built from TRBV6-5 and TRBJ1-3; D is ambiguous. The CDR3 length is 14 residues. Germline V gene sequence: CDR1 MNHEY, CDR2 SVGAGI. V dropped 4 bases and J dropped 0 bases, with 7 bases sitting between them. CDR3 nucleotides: TGTGCCAGCAGTTCTACGAGCTCTGGAAACACCATATATTTT. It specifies CASSSTSSGNTIYF.

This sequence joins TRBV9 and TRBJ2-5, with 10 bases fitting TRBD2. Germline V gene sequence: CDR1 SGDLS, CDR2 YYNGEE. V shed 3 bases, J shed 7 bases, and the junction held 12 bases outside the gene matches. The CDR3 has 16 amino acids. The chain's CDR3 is CASSALSAGGLVTQYF. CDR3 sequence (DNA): TGTGCCAGCAGCGCCCTGTCAGCGGGGGGGCTAGTGACCCAGTACTTC. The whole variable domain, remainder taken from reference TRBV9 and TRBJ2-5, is DSGVTQTPKHLITATGQRVTLRCSPRSGDLSVYWYQQSLDQGLQFLIQYYNGEERAKGNILERFSAQQFPDLHSELNLSSLELGDSALYFCASSALSAGGLVTQYFGPGTRLLVL.

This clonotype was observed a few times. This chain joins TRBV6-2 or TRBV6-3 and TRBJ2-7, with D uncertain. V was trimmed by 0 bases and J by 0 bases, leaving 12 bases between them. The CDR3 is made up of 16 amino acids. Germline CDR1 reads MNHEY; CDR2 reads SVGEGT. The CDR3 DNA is TGTGCCAGCAGTTACTCGCCTAACACCAGCTCCTACGAGCAGTACGTC. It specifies CASSYSPNTSSYEQYV.

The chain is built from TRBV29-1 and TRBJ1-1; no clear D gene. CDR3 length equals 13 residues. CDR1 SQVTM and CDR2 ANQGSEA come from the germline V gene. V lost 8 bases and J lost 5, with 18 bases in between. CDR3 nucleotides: TGCAGCTGCTCGTACGGGTCGTCTACTGAAGCTTTCTTT. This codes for CSCSYGSSTEAFF.

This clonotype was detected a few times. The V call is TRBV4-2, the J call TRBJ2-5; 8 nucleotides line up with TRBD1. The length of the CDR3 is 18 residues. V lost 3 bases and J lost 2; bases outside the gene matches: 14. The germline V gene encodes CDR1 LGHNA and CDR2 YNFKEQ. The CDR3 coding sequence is TGTGCCAGCAGCCACTCCGGGACAGGATCGGTGCGTCAAGAGACCCAGTACTTC. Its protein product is CASSHSGTGSVRQETQYF.

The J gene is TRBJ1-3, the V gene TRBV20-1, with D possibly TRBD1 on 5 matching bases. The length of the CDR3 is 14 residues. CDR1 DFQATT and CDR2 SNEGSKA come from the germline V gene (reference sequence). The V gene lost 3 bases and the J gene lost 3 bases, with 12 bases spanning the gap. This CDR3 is CSASAGGSGNTIYF. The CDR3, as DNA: TGCAGTGCTAGTGCCGGGGGAAGTGGAAACACCATATATTTT.

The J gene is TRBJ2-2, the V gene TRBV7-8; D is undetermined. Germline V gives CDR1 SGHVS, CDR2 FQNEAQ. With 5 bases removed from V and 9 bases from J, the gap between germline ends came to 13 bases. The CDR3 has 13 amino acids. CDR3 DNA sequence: TGTGCCAGCAGCACCTGGAGACGGAGGGAGCTGTTTTTT. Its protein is CASSTWRRRELFF.

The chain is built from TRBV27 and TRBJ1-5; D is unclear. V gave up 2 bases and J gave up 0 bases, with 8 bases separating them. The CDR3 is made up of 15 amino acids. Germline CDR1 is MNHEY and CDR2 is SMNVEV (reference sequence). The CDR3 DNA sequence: TGTGCCAGCAGTTTAGACTGGGTTAGCAATCAGCCCCAGCATTTT. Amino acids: CASSLDWVSNQPQHF.

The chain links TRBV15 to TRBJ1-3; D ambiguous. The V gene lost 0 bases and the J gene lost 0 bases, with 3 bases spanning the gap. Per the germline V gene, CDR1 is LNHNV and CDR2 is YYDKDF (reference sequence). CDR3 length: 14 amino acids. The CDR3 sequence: CATSREISGNTIYF. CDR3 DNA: TGTGCCACCAGCAGAGAGATCTCTGGAAACACCATATATTTT.

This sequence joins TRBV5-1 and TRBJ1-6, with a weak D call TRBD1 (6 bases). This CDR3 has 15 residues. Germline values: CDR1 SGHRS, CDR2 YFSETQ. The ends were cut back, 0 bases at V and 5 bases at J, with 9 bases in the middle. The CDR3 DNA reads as TGCGCCAGCAGCTTGGAAGGGACAAATAATTCACCCCTCCACTTT. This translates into CASSLEGTNNSPLHF. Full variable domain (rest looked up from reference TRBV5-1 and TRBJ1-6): KAGVTQTPRYLIKTRGQQVTLSCSPISGHRSVSWYQQTPGQGLQFLFEYFSETQRNKGNFPGRFSGRQFSNSRSEMNVSTLELGDSALYLCASSLEGTNNSPLHFGNGTRLTVT.

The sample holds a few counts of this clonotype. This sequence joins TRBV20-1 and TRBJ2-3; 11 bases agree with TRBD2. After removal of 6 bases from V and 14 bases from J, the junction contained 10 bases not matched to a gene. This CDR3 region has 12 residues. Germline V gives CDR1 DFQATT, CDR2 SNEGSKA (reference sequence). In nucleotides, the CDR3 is TGCAGTGCCGCAAGACTAGCGGGGTCGGGGTATTTT. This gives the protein CSAARLAGSGYF.

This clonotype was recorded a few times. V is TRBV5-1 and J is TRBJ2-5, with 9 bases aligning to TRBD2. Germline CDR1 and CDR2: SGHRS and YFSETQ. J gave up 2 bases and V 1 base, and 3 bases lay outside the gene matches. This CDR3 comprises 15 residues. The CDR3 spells CASSLLAGLQETQYF. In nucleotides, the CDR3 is TGCGCCAGCAGCTTGCTAGCGGGGTTACAAGAGACCCAGTACTTC.

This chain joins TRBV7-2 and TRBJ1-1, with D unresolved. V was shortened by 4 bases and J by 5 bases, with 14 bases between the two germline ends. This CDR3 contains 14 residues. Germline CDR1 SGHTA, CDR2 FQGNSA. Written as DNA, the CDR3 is TGTGCCAGCAGCTCCGCGGCACTCGGGACTGAAGCTTTCTTT. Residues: CASSSAALGTEAFF.

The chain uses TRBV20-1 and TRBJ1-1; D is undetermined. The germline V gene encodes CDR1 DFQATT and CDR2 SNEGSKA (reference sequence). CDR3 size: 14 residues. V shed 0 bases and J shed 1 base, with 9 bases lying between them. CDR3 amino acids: CSAREVGSNTEAFF. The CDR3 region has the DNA TGCAGTGCTAGAGAGGTCGGATCGAACACTGAAGCTTTCTTT.

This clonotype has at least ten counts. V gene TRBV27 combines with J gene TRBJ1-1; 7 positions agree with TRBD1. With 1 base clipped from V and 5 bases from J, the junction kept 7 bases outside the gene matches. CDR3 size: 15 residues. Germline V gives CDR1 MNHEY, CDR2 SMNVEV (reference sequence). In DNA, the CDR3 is TGTGCCAGCAGTTTATTTACAGGGGTGGAAACTGAAGCTTTCTTT. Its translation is CASSLFTGVETEAFF.

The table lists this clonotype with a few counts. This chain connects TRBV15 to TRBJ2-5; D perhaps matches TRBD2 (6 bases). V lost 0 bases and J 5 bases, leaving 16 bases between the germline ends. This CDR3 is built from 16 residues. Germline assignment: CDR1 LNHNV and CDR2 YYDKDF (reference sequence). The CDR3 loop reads CATSRDRASVWETQYF. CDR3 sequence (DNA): TGTGCCACCAGCAGAGATCGGGCTAGCGTGTGGGAGACCCAGTACTTC.

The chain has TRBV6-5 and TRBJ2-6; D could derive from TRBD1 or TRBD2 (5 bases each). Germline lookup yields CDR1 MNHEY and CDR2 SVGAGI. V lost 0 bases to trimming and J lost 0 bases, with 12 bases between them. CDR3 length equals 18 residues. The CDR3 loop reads CASSYSGDGSSGANVLTF. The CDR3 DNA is TGTGCCAGCAGTTACTCGGGGGACGGATCCTCTGGGGCCAACGTCCTGACTTTC.

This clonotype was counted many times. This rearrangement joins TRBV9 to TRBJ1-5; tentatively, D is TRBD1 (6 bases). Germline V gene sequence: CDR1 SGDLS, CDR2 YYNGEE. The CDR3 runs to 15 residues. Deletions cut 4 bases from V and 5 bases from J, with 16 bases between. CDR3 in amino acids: CASSREGGTHQPQHF. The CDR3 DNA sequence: TGTGCCAGCAGCAGAGAGGGGGGAACTCATCAGCCCCAGCATTTT.

The CDR3: CASRGRGTDTQYF. CDR3 DNA sequence: TGTGCCAGCCGGGGACGAGGGACAGATACGCAGTATTTT. This rearrangement joins TRBV13 to TRBJ2-3, with D perhaps TRBD1 or TRBD2 (5 bases each). The CDR3 covers 13 residues. The germline V gene has CDR1 PRHDT and CDR2 FYEKMQ (reference sequence). Trimming cost V 8 bases and J 3 bases, with 12 bases left between them. Supplemented by reference TRBV13 and TRBJ2-3, the full variable domain reads AAGVIQSPRHLIKEKRETATLKCYPIPRHDTVYWYQQGPGQDPQFLISFYEKMQSDKGSIPDRFSAQQFSDYHSELNMSSLELGDSALYFCASRGRGTDTQYFGPGTRLTVL.

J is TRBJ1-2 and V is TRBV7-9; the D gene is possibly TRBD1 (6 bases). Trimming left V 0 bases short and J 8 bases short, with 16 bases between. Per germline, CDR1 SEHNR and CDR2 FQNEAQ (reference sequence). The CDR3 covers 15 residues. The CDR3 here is CASSLARGGLSGYTF. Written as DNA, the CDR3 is TGTGCCAGCAGCTTAGCGAGGGGGGGCTTGAGCGGCTACACCTTC.

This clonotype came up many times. CDR3 sequence: CASSQGGPNEKLFF. CDR3 bases: TGTGCCAGCAGCCAGGGGGGGCCTAATGAAAAACTGTTTTTT. V is TRBV4-2 and J is TRBJ1-4; D might be TRBD1 (6 bases). CDR1 is LGHNA and CDR2 is YNFKEQ in the germline V gene. The CDR3 contains 14 residues. V was shortened by 3 bases and J by 3 bases, with 8 bases between the two germline ends.